The 5 T cell receptor beta chains listed next were all sequenced from one sample in a study of T cell changes during pregnancy in multiple sclerosis. Sequencing was performed with immunoSEQ multiplex PCR; in TCRdb, only in-frame clones are kept and a portion is missing. The sample carries roughly 38,000 clones, approximately 94% recorded once. This specimen was CD8+ T cells from peripheral blood mononuclear cells, taken in the third trimester of pregnancy. The receptor source for this set is a female donor with multiple sclerosis, enrolled in a pregnancy study.

The rearrangement links TRBV9 to TRBJ1-2, with D possibly matching TRBD1 (5 bases). The CDR3 is 13 amino acids. Germline V gives CDR1 SGDLS, CDR2 YYNGEE. The V end lost 10 bases, the J end lost 7 bases, and 20 bases lay between the germline ends. The CDR3 region has the DNA TGTGCCCCAGGCGGGGCAGGGTCAACTGGCTACACCTTC. Its protein is CAPGGAGSTGYTF.

The chain employs TRBV5-4 and TRBJ2-5; 10 nucleotides align to TRBD2. The CDR3 has 16 residues. J lost 3 bases, V lost 3 bases, and 8 bases had no gene match. Germline V gives CDR1 SGHNT, CDR2 YYREEE (reference sequence). Here the CDR3 reads CASSSEAGGLEETQYF. CDR3 sequence (DNA): TGTGCCAGCAGCTCAGAAGCGGGAGGGTTAGAAGAGACCCAGTACTTC.

This clone is a singleton in its sample. This rearrangement joins TRBV30 to TRBJ2-7; a weak D match, TRBD2 (5 bases). CDR1 GTSNPN and CDR2 SVGIG come from the germline V gene (reference sequence). This CDR3 comprises 11 residues. The germline V and J ends were trimmed by 1 base and 6 bases, with 7 bases remaining between them. CDR3 protein: CAWSAGVEQYF. The CDR3 region has the DNA TGTGCCTGGAGTGCCGGGGTCGAGCAGTACTTC.

The chain links TRBV4-1 to TRBJ2-3; no clear D. Germline V gene sequence: CDR1 MGHRA, CDR2 YSYEKL. V lost 1 base to trimming and J lost 4 bases, with 15 bases between them. This CDR3 comprises 16 residues. CDR3 loop: CASSQGMETEADTQYF. CDR3 coding DNA: TGCGCCAGCAGCCAAGGAATGGAGACGGAAGCAGATACGCAGTATTTT.

The rearrangement uses TRBV27 and TRBJ2-5; D is undetermined. The length of the CDR3 is 13 residues. Germline V lookup: CDR1 MNHEY, CDR2 SMNVEV (reference sequence). Trimming took off 3 bases at V and 1 base at J, with 6 bases between the two ends. CDR3 DNA: TGTGCCAGCAGTTTGGGCGTCCAAGAGACCCAGTACTTC. Its translation is CASSLGVQETQYF.